One TCR beta chain is described in this entry. Its antigen remains unknown. The CDR3 extends over 13 amino acids. Germline V lookup: CDR1 MNHEY, CDR2 SMNVEV (reference sequence). The V end was cut by 10 bases, the J end by 2 bases, with 13 bases between. Regarding the study as a whole: The larger cohort examined one V-J beta rearrangement, not whole repertoires. Tumor Treg TCRs overlapped most with tumor naive CD4+ cells.

Purified naive CD4+ T cells were depleted of CD25+ Tregs. Full-length variable regions came from constant-region reverse primers plus semi-nested Nested Universal Primer A PCR. TCRdb re-analysed the 5' RACE reads in MiXCR, keeping a single row per CDR3 protein. The table records 40,000 to 65,000 distinct CDR3 sequences, roughly 22% of them present only once. The sequence came from a female donor with breast cancer. The rearrangement joins TRBV27 to TRBJ2-3; TRBD1 is a possible D gene (5 bases). The sample consisted of tumor-infiltrating naive CD4+ T cells sorted from the breast tumor. The subset: naive CD4+ T cells, CD4+CD45RA+CD25-. This CDR3 is CATPWGTTDTQYF. In DNA, the CDR3 is TGTGCCACCCCTTGGGGCACCACAGATACGCAGTATTTT.